This T cell receptor beta chain is from a study of glioma-infiltrating T cells. Overall study context: Target coverage was about 4- to 11-fold for about a million blood T cells. General study points: A blood CDR3 motif signature was depleted in highly divergent patients.

Using RNA template, CDR3s of TCR alpha and beta were amplified with iRepertoire arm-PCR. Each CDR3 protein is one row after TCRdb ran MiXCR on the multiplex PCR reads. The table has 300,000 to 450,000 distinct CDR3 sequences, approximately 42% seen once. Per germline, CDR1 SGHTA and CDR2 FQGNSA. This CDR3 comprises 17 residues. The V end lost 1 base, the J end lost 0 bases, and 13 bases lay between the germline ends. This clonotype was picked up a small number of times. Its specificity is unknown. What was sequenced was glioma tissue, nonneoplastic brain tissue, or PBMCs (not recorded which). The sequence was obtained from a human donor with low-grade glioma or glioblastoma, undergoing nonglioma brain surgery, or in good health (not recorded which). This chain uses TRBV7-2 with TRBJ1-5, with D unclear. CDR3 sequence (DNA): TGTGCCAGCAGCTTAGTCGTAGGCCCTTATAGCAATCAGCCCCAGCATTTT. Protein product: CASSLVVGPYSNQPQHF.